These 27 T cell receptor beta chains were sequenced from one sample in a study of T cell responses to AZD1222 COVID-19 vaccine. The repertoire was sequenced with immunoSEQ multiplex PCR; TCRdb's copy has only in-frame clones and lacks some. This sample has around 97,000 clones; about 92% occur once, and the top ten carry about 5%. The sequencing here drew on peripheral blood, taken on day 0 of AZD1222 vaccination. These receptors came from an adult in good health.

The genes are TRBV7-9 and TRBJ1-3; D not certain. The CDR3 length is 15 residues. Between the trimmed V and J ends, which lost 1 base and 2 bases, there was a span of 9 bases. Germline assignment: CDR1 SEHNR and CDR2 FQNEAQ (reference sequence). The CDR3 protein is CASSLGRGPGNTIYF. The CDR3 nucleotides are TGTGCCAGCAGCTTAGGACGAGGTCCTGGAAACACCATATATTTT.

The chain recombines TRBV7-9 with TRBJ1-3; D may be TRBD1 (6 bases). Trimming took off 4 bases at V and 4 bases at J, with 11 bases between the two ends. The CDR3 loop spans 14 amino acids. Germline-derived CDR1 and CDR2 are SEHNR and FQNEAQ (reference sequence). CDR3 sequence reads: CASSSSQGGNTIYF. The CDR3 coding sequence is TGTGCCAGCAGCTCAAGTCAGGGGGGAAACACCATATATTTT.

The V gene is TRBV7-9, the J gene TRBJ1-1, with TRBD1 as a possible D gene (5 bases). The germline CDR1 and CDR2 sequences are SEHNR and FQNEAQ (reference sequence). The CDR3 totals 13 residues. V lost 8 bases and J 4 bases, leaving 14 bases between the germline ends. CDR3 residues: CASRWGDRTEAFF. The CDR3 bases are TGTGCCAGCCGGTGGGGGGATCGCACTGAAGCTTTCTTT.

The rearrangement joins TRBV12-3 or TRBV12-4 to TRBJ1-1; 8 bases fit TRBD1. CDR3 length: 13 residues. The junction had 5 bases not matched to a gene; V was cut back by 7 bases and J by 4 bases. The CDR3 nucleotides are TGTGCCAGCACCATACAGGGGGGCACTGAAGCTTTCTTT. Residues: CASTIQGGTEAFF.

The gene calls are TRBV7-2 and TRBJ2-3; D gene ambiguous. Germline CDR1 and CDR2: SGHTA and FQGNSA. Trimming pared 4 bases from V and 7 bases from J, leaving 24 bases between. The CDR3 sequence is 17 residues long. The CDR3 DNA is TGTGCCAGCAGCTCCAGCGAGCCGGGCCTTGGCGCATATACGCAGTATTTT. Protein: CASSSSEPGLGAYTQYF. Full variable domain (rest looked up from reference TRBV7-2 and TRBJ2-3): GAGVSQSPSNKVTEKGKDVELRCDPISGHTALYWYRQSLGQGLEFLIYFQGNSAPDKSGLPSDRFSAERTGGSVSTLTIQRTQQEDSAVYLCASSSSEPGLGAYTQYFGPGTRLTVL.

The count of this clone is one. The rearrangement uses TRBV3-1 (or the pseudogene TRBV3-2) and TRBJ2-7, with D possibly called TRBD1 or TRBD2 (5 bases each). The CDR3 runs to 14 residues. Between the trimmed V and J ends, which lost 2 bases and 2 bases, there was a span of 10 bases. Germline V CDR1 and CDR2: LGHDT, YNNKEL (reference sequence). The DNA for the CDR3 is TGTGCCAGCAGCCAATTGAGAGGGGCCTACGAGCAGTACTTC. Its translation: CASSQLRGAYEQYF.

This clone was counted once. The chain joins TRBV5-1 to TRBJ1-2, with 11 bases matching TRBD1. CDR1 SGHRS and CDR2 YFSETQ come from the germline V gene. The CDR3 spans 13 residues. J was trimmed by 9 bases and V by 4 bases; bases with no gene match: 5. CDR3 residues: CASSTGQGESYTF. For the CDR3, the DNA is TGCGCCAGCAGCACGGGACAGGGGGAGAGCTACACCTTC.

This chain connects TRBV27 to TRBJ1-5; D might be TRBD1 (6 bases). The V gene lost 4 bases and the J gene lost 4 bases, with 8 bases spanning the gap. This CDR3 has 13 amino acids. CDR1 is MNHEY and CDR2 is SMNVEV in the germline V gene (reference sequence). Here the CDR3 reads CASSSTGNQPQHF. CDR3 in DNA: TGTGCCAGCAGTTCCACAGGGAATCAGCCCCAGCATTTT.

The V call is TRBV4-1, the J call TRBJ2-3; 11 bases map to TRBD2. Unmatched junction bases numbered 5, after V lost 4 bases and J lost 5 bases. The CDR3 is 15 residues long. Per the germline V gene, CDR1 is MGHRA and CDR2 is YSYEKL. DNA of the CDR3: TGCGCCAGCAGCCTACTAGCGGGGGAAGTAGATACGCAGTATTTT. Amino acids: CASSLLAGEVDTQYF.

This sequence joins TRBV18 and TRBJ2-7, with D unclear. CDR3 length: 14 amino acids. Per germline, CDR1 KGHSH and CDR2 LQKENI. Trimming took 3 bases from V and 6 from J, leaving 15 bases between them. The CDR3 sequence is CASSPVPEGREQYF. CDR3 bases: TGTGCCAGCTCACCTGTCCCGGAAGGACGCGAGCAGTACTTC.

This clone was seen a handful of times. The rearrangement joins TRBV5-4 to TRBJ1-2; the D gene is possibly TRBD1 (6 bases). Germline-derived CDR1 and CDR2 are SGHNT and YYREEE (reference sequence). V was clipped by 4 bases and J by 6 bases, with 19 bases between them. The CDR3 is 15 residues long. The CDR3 loop is CASSPLQGLSNGYTF. For the CDR3, the DNA is TGTGCCAGCAGCCCGTTACAGGGCCTCTCTAATGGCTACACCTTC.

The CDR3 region has the DNA TGTGCCAGCAGCCAAGGGACAGGGGAAGGAAATGAGCAGTTCTTC. Protein: CASSQGTGEGNEQFF. This rearrangement joins TRBV4-2 to TRBJ2-1; 9 positions match TRBD1. Germline loops: CDR1 LGHNA, CDR2 YNFKEQ. The V gene end was trimmed by 1 base and the J gene end by 7 bases; junction bases not matched to a gene: 5. This CDR3 region has 15 residues.

A word on this clone: In the same sample, other DNA sequences code for this CDR3. V and J are TRBV6-5 and TRBJ2-7; D is uncertain. V lost 0 bases and J 3 bases, leaving 6 bases between the germline ends. Germline values: CDR1 MNHEY, CDR2 SVGAGI. This CDR3 region has 13 residues. Here the CDR3 DNA reads TGTGCCAGCAGTTACTCCGAGGTCTACGAGCAGTACTTC. Protein product: CASSYSEVYEQYF.

V usage is TRBV5-5 and J usage is TRBJ2-7; TRBD2 might be the D (7 bases). Germline V gene data show CDR1 as SGHKS and CDR2 as YYEKEE (reference sequence). This CDR3 contains 15 residues. Between the trimmed V and J ends, which lost 0 bases and 7 bases, there was a span of 17 bases. CDR3 protein: CASSLEGGLNREQYF. CDR3 DNA sequence: TGTGCCAGCAGCTTGGAGGGGGGGTTAAACCGGGAGCAGTACTTC. Supplemented by reference TRBV5-5 and TRBJ2-7, the full variable domain reads DAGVTQSPTHLIKTRGQQVTLRCSPISGHKSVSWYQQVLGQGPQFIFQYYEKEERGRGNFPDRFSARQFPNYSSELNVNALLLGDSALYLCASSLEGGLNREQYFGPGTRLTVT.

The J gene is TRBJ2-1, the V gene TRBV5-4, with D possibly being TRBD2 (5 bases). V was trimmed by 4 bases and J by 1 base, leaving 12 bases between them. The CDR3 consists of 15 residues. The germline gives CDR1 SGHNT, CDR2 YYREEE (reference sequence). The DNA of the CDR3 is TGTGCCAGCAGCCAGGACTTGTCATCCTACAATGAGCAGTTCTTC. Translated, it gives CASSQDLSSYNEQFF.

The gene calls are TRBV6-5 and TRBJ1-3, with a weak D call TRBD1 (5 bases). The germline V gene encodes CDR1 MNHEY and CDR2 SVGAGI. This CDR3 spans 14 amino acids. The V end was cut by 6 bases, the J end by 0 bases, with 9 bases between. The CDR3 DNA follows: TGTGCCAGCAGAGAGGGGCACTCTGGAAACACCATATATTTT. Translating gives CASREGHSGNTIYF.

The chain uses TRBV19 and TRBJ1-5, with 7 nucleotides matching TRBD1. Germline CDR1 reads LNHDA; CDR2 reads SQIVND (reference sequence). V shed 3 bases, J shed 3 bases, and the junction held 8 bases outside the gene matches. The CDR3 contains 16 residues. The CDR3 DNA follows: TGTGCCAGTAGTATCGTGGGACAGACTTTCAATCAGCCCCAGCATTTT. Encoded protein: CASSIVGQTFNQPQHF.

The V and J genes are TRBV7-9 and TRBJ1-1; possibly TRBD1 for D (6 bases). Between the trimmed V and J ends, which lost 5 bases and 7 bases, there was a span of 14 bases. This CDR3 spans 13 amino acids. Germline V gives CDR1 SEHNR, CDR2 FQNEAQ (reference sequence). The CDR3 sequence: CASSQQGGGEAFF. The CDR3 nucleotides are TGTGCCAGCAGCCAACAGGGAGGCGGTGAAGCTTTCTTT.

The chain employs TRBV20-1 and TRBJ2-7; D is perhaps TRBD1 or TRBD2 (5 bases each). V was shortened by 3 bases and J by 4 bases, with 13 bases between the two germline ends. CDR1 and CDR2 (germline): DFQATT, SNEGSKA (reference sequence). The CDR3 has 13 residues. The CDR3 spells CSASFEGPYEQYF. CDR3 in DNA: TGCAGTGCTAGTTTCGAGGGGCCGTACGAGCAGTACTTC.

V usage is TRBV5-1 and J usage is TRBJ2-7; possibly TRBD2 for D (6 bases). CDR1 is SGHRS and CDR2 is YFSETQ in the germline V gene. CDR3 length: 15 amino acids. The V end was cut by 4 bases, the J end by 3 bases, with 17 bases between. The CDR3 nucleotides read TGCGCCAGCAGCCTACGGGCCGGGAGCAACTACGAGCAGTACTTC. Translation gives CASSLRAGSNYEQYF.

The gene calls are TRBV5-5 and TRBJ2-2, with TRBD1 matching over 10 bases. The CDR3 sequence is 18 residues long. V was clipped by 4 bases and J by 3 bases; unmatched bases: 12. Germline V gene sequence: CDR1 SGHKS, CDR2 YYEKEE (reference sequence). CDR3 sequence: CASSVVGDRGVHTGELFF. CDR3 DNA sequence: TGTGCCAGCAGCGTGGTTGGGGACAGGGGAGTACACACCGGGGAGCTGTTTTTT.

This clone was counted a single time. The gene calls are TRBV30 and TRBJ1-5, with D tentatively TRBD1 (5 bases). Trimming took 3 bases from V and 4 from J, leaving 10 bases between them. CDR1 and CDR2 (germline): GTSNPN, SVGIG (reference sequence). CDR3 length: 13 amino acids. The DNA of the CDR3 is TGTGCCTGGAGCAAACAGGCAAATCAGCCCCAGCATTTT. This translates into CAWSKQANQPQHF.

The J gene is TRBJ1-2, the V gene TRBV5-4; D call uncertain. In germline, CDR1 is SGHNT, CDR2 YYREEE (reference sequence). CDR3 length equals 13 residues. Trimming took 2 bases from V and 6 from J, leaving 11 bases between them. The CDR3 DNA sequence: TGTGCCAGCAGCTTTTTCACCAACGATGGCTACACCTTC. Translated: CASSFFTNDGYTF.

The chain links TRBV2 to TRBJ1-3; D gene unclear. The germline gives CDR1 SNHLY, CDR2 FYNNEI. V was pared by 4 bases and J by 6 bases, with 16 bases between. CDR3 length: 15 amino acids. CDR3 bases: TGTGCCAGCAGTGGAGGCGCCGGAGATGAAAACACCATATATTTT. Translation gives CASSGGAGDENTIYF.

This sequence joins TRBV7-6 and TRBJ2-5; D uncertain. Trimming removed 1 base at V and 4 bases at J, with 10 bases between. This CDR3 contains 14 residues. Germline V gene lookup returns CDR1 SGHVS and CDR2 FNYEAQ. CDR3 in amino acids: CASSLVSLAETQYF. The DNA for the CDR3 is TGTGCCAGCAGCTTAGTTTCTCTGGCAGAGACCCAGTACTTC.

V gene TRBV19 combines with J gene TRBJ2-5, with D perhaps matching TRBD1 or TRBD2 (5 bases each). The CDR3 spans 14 residues. The germline CDR1 and CDR2 sequences are LNHDA and SQIVND (reference sequence). V lost 3 bases and J 5 bases, leaving 13 bases between the germline ends. The CDR3 sequence is CASSIGTRPETQYF. In nucleotides, the CDR3 is TGTGCCAGTAGTATCGGGACCCGCCCGGAGACCCAGTACTTC. The entire variable domain, with the rest obtained from reference TRBV19 and TRBJ2-5, is as follows: DGGITQSPKYLFRKEGQNVTLSCEQNLNHDAMYWYRQDPGQGLRLIYYSQIVNDFQKGDIAEGYSVSREKKESFPLTVTSAQKNPTAFYLCASSIGTRPETQYFGPGTRLLVL.

The rearrangement links TRBV7-8 to TRBJ2-7; 8 positions match TRBD2. Germline values: CDR1 SGHVS, CDR2 FQNEAQ. The CDR3 totals 15 residues. V was pared by 5 bases and J by 2 bases, with 8 bases of the junction left unmatched. CDR3 nucleotide sequence: TGTGCCAGCAGCCCTAGGCGGGGGGTGGCCTACGAGCAGTACTTC. Translating gives CASSPRRGVAYEQYF.